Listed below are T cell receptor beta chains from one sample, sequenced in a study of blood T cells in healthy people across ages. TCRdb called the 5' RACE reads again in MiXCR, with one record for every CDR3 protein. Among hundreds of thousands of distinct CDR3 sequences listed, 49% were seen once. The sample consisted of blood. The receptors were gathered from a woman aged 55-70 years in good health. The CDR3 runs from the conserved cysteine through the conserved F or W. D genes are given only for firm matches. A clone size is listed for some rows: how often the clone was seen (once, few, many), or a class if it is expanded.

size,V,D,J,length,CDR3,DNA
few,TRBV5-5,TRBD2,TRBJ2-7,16,CASSAGLTSPPYEQYF,TGTGCCAGCAGCGCCGGACTGACTAGCCCACCCTACGAGCAGTACTTC
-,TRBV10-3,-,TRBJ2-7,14,CAISDRTTAYEQYF,TGTGCCATCAGTGATAGGACAACCGCCTACGAGCAGTACTTC
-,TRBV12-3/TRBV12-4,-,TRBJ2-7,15,CACSSPPKTGYEQYF,TGTGCCTGCAGTTCGCCCCCGAAGACAGGCTACGAGCAGTACTTC
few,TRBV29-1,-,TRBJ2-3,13,CSGEGGETDTQYF,TGCAGCGGGGAAGGGGGAGAGACAGATACGCAGTATTTT
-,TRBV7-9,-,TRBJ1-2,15,CASSLPGALSYGYTF,TGTGCCAGCAGCCTACCGGGCGCCCTTTCCTATGGCTACACCTTC
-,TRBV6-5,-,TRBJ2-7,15,CASSSFSGGGYEQYF,TGTGCCAGCAGTTCCTTCTCGGGGGGCGGGTACGAGCAGTACTTC
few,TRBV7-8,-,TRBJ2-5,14,CASSPWTGRGTQYF,TGTGCCAGCAGCCCCTGGACAGGGAGGGGGACCCAGTACTTC
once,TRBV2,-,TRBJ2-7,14,CASSAVRASYEQYF,TGTGCCAGCAGTGCGGTCAGGGCCTCCTACGAGCAGTACTTC
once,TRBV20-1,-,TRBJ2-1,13,CSASAPRGDEQFF,TGCAGTGCTAGTGCCCCTAGGGGGGATGAGCAGTTCTTC
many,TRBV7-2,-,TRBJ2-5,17,CASSLGSWVGLGETQYF,TGTGCCAGCAGCTTGGGGAGTTGGGTGGGGCTGGGGGAGACCCAGTACTTC
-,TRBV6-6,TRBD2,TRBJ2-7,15,CASRRTSGGSYEQYF,TGTGCCAGCAGACGGACTAGCGGGGGTTCCTACGAGCAGTACTTC
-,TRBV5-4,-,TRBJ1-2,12,CASSLVPGGYTF,TGTGCCAGCAGCTTGGTCCCAGGGGGCTACACCTTC
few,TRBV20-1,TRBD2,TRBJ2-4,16,CSAEMRAGVSKNIQYF,TGCAGTGCCGAGATGAGGGCGGGAGTGTCCAAAAACATTCAGTACTTC